These 8 T cell receptor beta chains were sequenced from one sample in a study of siplizumab effects on memory and regulatory T cells. Sequencing used immunoSEQ multiplex PCR; TCRdb keeps in-frame clones, though not all of them. The data contain over 85,000 clones, around 90% of them singletons. The specimen sequenced was CD4+ T cells sorted from blood. All receptors come from a human donor in good health.

This clone has only one observation. The CDR3 is CASSLTGAGELFF. The CDR3, as DNA: TGTGCCAGCAGCTTAACGGGGGCCGGGGAGCTGTTTTTT. V usage is TRBV7-3 and J usage is TRBJ2-2; D possibly matches TRBD1 or TRBD2 (5 bases each). The CDR3 runs 13 residues. Trimming took off 0 bases at V and 6 bases at J, with 5 bases between the two ends. Germline V lookup: CDR1 SGHTA, CDR2 FQGTGA.

The chain carries TRBV11-2 and TRBJ2-3; D is unclear. From germline, CDR1 is SGHAT and CDR2 FQNNGV. The CDR3 contains 13 residues. Trimming took off 5 bases at V and 1 base at J, with 7 bases between the two ends. The CDR3 region is CASSPDRTDTQYF. DNA of the CDR3: TGTGCCAGCAGCCCGGACCGCACAGATACGCAGTATTTT.

V and J are TRBV11-2 and TRBJ2-3; 8 nucleotides match TRBD2. Germline V CDR1 and CDR2: SGHAT, FQNNGV. The trim removed 1 base at V and 1 base at J, leaving 10 bases unmatched. CDR3 size: 18 residues. CDR3 region: CASSLAPTSGWGTDTQYF. As DNA, the CDR3 is TGTGCCAGCAGCTTAGCCCCAACTAGCGGATGGGGCACAGATACGCAGTATTTT.

This clone has only one observation. CDR3 DNA: TGTGCCAGCAGCCGATACGGAGGAGGGAGAGCTTTCTTT. The encoded protein is CASSRYGGGRAFF. The chain combines TRBV6-5 with TRBJ1-1; D gene ambiguous. Trimming pared 6 bases from V and 10 bases from J, leaving 18 bases between. In germline, CDR1 is MNHEY, CDR2 SVGAGI. There are 13 residues in the CDR3.

The table lists this clone with a count of one. The V and J genes are TRBV25-1 and TRBJ2-7; D not certain. This CDR3 has 13 amino acids. V dropped 6 bases and J dropped 2 bases, with 11 bases sitting between them. In germline, CDR1 is MGHDK, CDR2 SYGVNS. The CDR3 reads CASRSQSAYEQYF. CDR3 in DNA: TGTGCCAGCAGAAGTCAGTCGGCCTACGAGCAGTACTTC.

The CDR3 region is CASSQASGSYEQYF. CDR3 nucleotide sequence: TGTGCCAGCAGCCAGGCTAGCGGCTCCTACGAGCAGTACTTC. The V call is TRBV14, the J call TRBJ2-7; 7 bases match TRBD2. V lost 3 bases and J lost 0; bases outside the gene matches: 2. Germline loops: CDR1 SGHDN, CDR2 FVKESK. This CDR3 has 14 amino acids.

The J gene is TRBJ2-3, the V gene TRBV10-1, with D uncertain. CDR3 length: 14 residues. Trimming removed 4 bases from V and 4 bases from J, with 12 bases in between. Germline values: CDR1 WNHNN, CDR2 SYGVQD (reference sequence). CDR3 coding DNA: TGCGCCAGCAGTGTCGAACCGCGCGCAGATACGCAGTATTTT. Translation gives CASSVEPRADTQYF.

The genes are TRBV5-1 and TRBJ2-7; 8 bases align to TRBD2. CDR3 size: 17 residues. The V gene's germline CDR1 is SGHRS and CDR2 YFSETQ. J gave up 4 bases and V 5 bases, and 17 bases lay outside the gene matches. The CDR3 loop reads CASRNGTASGSTYEQYF. CDR3 coding DNA: TGCGCCAGCAGGAACGGAACGGCGAGCGGGAGTACTTACGAGCAGTACTTC.